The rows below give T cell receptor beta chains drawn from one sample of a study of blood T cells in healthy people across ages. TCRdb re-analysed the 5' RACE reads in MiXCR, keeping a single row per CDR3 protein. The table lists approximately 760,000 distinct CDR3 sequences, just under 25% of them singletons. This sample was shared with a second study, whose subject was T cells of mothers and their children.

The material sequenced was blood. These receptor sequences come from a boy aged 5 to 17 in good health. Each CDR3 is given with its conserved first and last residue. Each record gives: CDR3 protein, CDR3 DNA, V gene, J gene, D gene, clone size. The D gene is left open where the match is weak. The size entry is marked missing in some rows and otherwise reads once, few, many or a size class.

CDR3: CASSYPGGTDTQYF
DNA: TGTGCCAGCAGTTACCCAGGGGGCACAGATACGCAGTATTTT
V: TRBV6-6
J: TRBJ2-3
D: -
size: few

CDR3: CASSQGAYSSYEQYF
DNA: TGCGCCAGCAGCCAAGGTGCCTATAGCTCCTACGAGCAGTACTTC
V: TRBV4-1
J: TRBJ2-7
D: -
size: few

CDR3: CATSERGTSGGPSYNEQFF
DNA: TGTGCCACCAGTGAACGAGGGACTAGCGGGGGCCCTTCCTACAATGAGCAGTTCTTC
V: TRBV24-1
J: TRBJ2-1
D: TRBD2
size: -

CDR3: CASSFRSGGTDTQYF
DNA: TGTGCCAGCAGTTTTCGGTCAGGGGGCACAGATACGCAGTATTTT
V: TRBV28
J: TRBJ2-3
D: -
size: -

CDR3: CASSQTPAYIAGGTYEQYF
DNA: TGTGCCAGCAGCCAAACCCCCGCTTATATTGCGGGAGGCACTTACGAGCAGTACTTC
V: TRBV7-2
J: TRBJ2-7
D: TRBD2
size: -

CDR3: CASSAQGGDNEQFF
DNA: TGTGCCAGCAGCGCACAGGGAGGGGACAATGAGCAGTTCTTC
V: TRBV4-2
J: TRBJ2-1
D: -
size: -

CDR3: CASSLDGLAGVQETQYF
DNA: TGTGCCAGCAGCTTAGACGGGCTTGCGGGGGTACAAGAGACCCAGTACTTC
V: TRBV11-1
J: TRBJ2-5
D: TRBD2
size: few

CDR3: CANRDTSYEQYF
DNA: TGTGCCAACCGGGACACCTCCTACGAGCAGTACTTC
V: TRBV21-1
J: TRBJ2-7
D: -
size: -

CDR3: CSAEGQVVTEAFF
DNA: TGCAGTGCTGAGGGACAGGTCGTCACTGAAGCTTTCTTT
V: TRBV20-1
J: TRBJ1-1
D: TRBD1
size: few

CDR3: CASSLSPLFYEQYF
DNA: TGTGCCAGCAGCTTAAGTCCTCTTTTCTACGAGCAGTACTTC
V: TRBV7-9
J: TRBJ2-7
D: -
size: few

CDR3: CASSQNPPGQGWDTQYF
DNA: TGTGCCAGCAGCCAAAATCCCCCGGGACAGGGATGGGATACGCAGTATTTT
V: TRBV3-1
J: TRBJ2-3
D: TRBD1
size: few

CDR3: CASSPQGTDTQYF
DNA: TGTGCCAGCAGCCCCCAGGGCACAGATACGCAGTATTTT
V: TRBV12-3/TRBV12-4
J: TRBJ2-3
D: -
size: -

CDR3: CASSQDVSQGTRETQYF
DNA: TGTGCCAGCAGCCAAGATGTCTCACAGGGTACCCGGGAGACCCAGTACTTC
V: TRBV3-1
J: TRBJ2-5
D: -
size: -

CDR3: CASSKSRNTDTQYF
DNA: TGTGCCAGCAGCAAAAGCAGGAACACAGATACGCAGTATTTT
V: TRBV3-1
J: TRBJ2-3
D: -
size: few

CDR3: CASSSPVATYNEQFF
DNA: TGTGCCAGCAGCTCCCCCGTTGCCACCTACAATGAGCAGTTCTTC
V: TRBV7-2
J: TRBJ2-1
D: -
size: few

CDR3: CASSFTRWETQYF
DNA: TGTGCCAGCAGTTTCACTAGGTGGGAGACCCAGTACTTC
V: TRBV12-3/TRBV12-4
J: TRBJ2-5
D: -
size: -

CDR3: CSVDNGTGPYEQYF
DNA: TGCAGCGTTGATAACGGGACAGGTCCCTACGAGCAGTACTTC
V: TRBV29-1
J: TRBJ2-7
D: TRBD1
size: -

CDR3: CASSFAPTGVGETQYF
DNA: TGTGCCAGCAGCTTTGCCCCGACAGGGGTTGGGGAGACCCAGTACTTC
V: TRBV7-2
J: TRBJ2-5
D: TRBD1
size: -

CDR3: CASSDTLGDSQETQYF
DNA: TGTGCCAGCAGTGACACCCTGGGGGACTCACAAGAGACCCAGTACTTC
V: TRBV6-1
J: TRBJ2-5
D: -
size: -

CDR3: CITGGRPLEAFF
DNA: TGCATCACGGGGGGCCGACCTCTAGAAGCTTTCTTT
V: TRBV29-1
J: TRBJ1-1
D: -
size: -

CDR3: CSVQTGAPYEQYF
DNA: TGCAGCGTTCAAACAGGGGCACCCTACGAGCAGTACTTC
V: TRBV29-1
J: TRBJ2-7
D: TRBD1
size: -

CDR3: CAISEIRGGEGEAFF
DNA: TGTGCCATCAGTGAGATTAGAGGGGGAGAGGGTGAAGCTTTCTTT
V: TRBV10-3
J: TRBJ1-1
D: -
size: -

CDR3: CSARDTGGRETQYF
DNA: TGTAGTGCTAGAGATACTGGCGGGAGAGAGACCCAGTACTTC
V: TRBV20-1
J: TRBJ2-5
D: TRBD2
size: -

CDR3: CASSLGQGVTGELFF
DNA: TGCGCCAGCAGCTTGGGACAGGGCGTCACCGGGGAGCTGTTTTTT
V: TRBV5-1
J: TRBJ2-2
D: TRBD1
size: -

CDR3: CATSDLARGVDTQYF
DNA: TGTGCCACCAGTGATTTGGCTCGGGGTGTAGATACGCAGTATTTT
V: TRBV24-1
J: TRBJ2-3
D: -
size: few

CDR3: CSVEVQGAYTEAFF
DNA: TGCAGCGTTGAAGTACAGGGGGCGTACACTGAAGCTTTCTTT
V: TRBV29-1
J: TRBJ1-1
D: TRBD1
size: few

CDR3: CSANPNGGETQYF
DNA: TGCAGTGCCAACCCTAACGGTGGAGAGACCCAGTACTTC
V: TRBV20-1
J: TRBJ2-5
D: -
size: -

CDR3: CASSVARGGPYNEQFF
DNA: TGTGCCAGCAGCGTAGCTAGGGGGGGGCCCTACAATGAGCAGTTCTTC
V: TRBV9
J: TRBJ2-1
D: -
size: few

CDR3: CASSYSGPGANVLTF
DNA: TGTGCCAGCAGTTACTCAGGGCCGGGGGCCAACGTCCTGACTTTC
V: TRBV6-5
J: TRBJ2-6
D: -
size: -

CDR3: CASSQDRTSGETQYF
DNA: TGCGCCAGCAGCCAAGATAGAACTAGCGGGGAGACCCAGTACTTC
V: TRBV4-1
J: TRBJ2-5
D: TRBD2
size: -

CDR3: CASSPATGTYEQYF
DNA: TGTGCCAGTAGTCCTGCGACAGGGACATACGAGCAGTACTTC
V: TRBV19
J: TRBJ2-7
D: TRBD1
size: -

CDR3: CASSHWGADTQYF
DNA: TGTGCCAGCAGCCACTGGGGTGCAGATACGCAGTATTTT
V: TRBV11-2
J: TRBJ2-3
D: -
size: -

CDR3: CASSETTGIPYGYTF
DNA: TGTGCCAGCAGTGAAACGACAGGGATCCCCTATGGCTACACCTTC
V: TRBV6-1
J: TRBJ1-2
D: TRBD1
size: -

CDR3: CASKSNRAVEQYF
DNA: TGTGCCAGCAAGTCCAACAGGGCAGTAGAGCAGTACTTC
V: TRBV6-2/TRBV6-3
J: TRBJ2-7
D: -
size: -

CDR3: CASSQVLETQYF
DNA: TGTGCCAGCAGCCAAGTTTTGGAGACCCAGTACTTC
V: TRBV3-1
J: TRBJ2-5
D: -
size: few

CDR3: CASSRDRARKTQYF
DNA: TGTGCCAGCAGTCGGGACAGGGCGCGGAAGACCCAGTACTTC
V: TRBV12-3/TRBV12-4
J: TRBJ2-5
D: TRBD1
size: -

CDR3: CASSLTLAGGRGAETQYF
DNA: TGTGCCAGCAGCTTAACCCTAGCGGGGGGGCGGGGAGCAGAGACCCAGTACTTC
V: TRBV11-2
J: TRBJ2-5
D: TRBD2
size: -

CDR3: CASSQLRGGGQETQYF
DNA: TGTGCCAGCAGCCAATTACGTGGCGGGGGGCAAGAGACCCAGTACTTC
V: TRBV3-1
J: TRBJ2-5
D: TRBD2
size: many

CDR3: CATGQDRYNEQFF
DNA: TGTGCCACGGGACAGGACCGTTACAATGAGCAGTTCTTC
V: TRBV10-3
J: TRBJ2-1
D: TRBD1
size: -

CDR3: CASSPYQANQPQHF
DNA: TGTGCCAGCAGCCCCTACCAGGCGAATCAGCCCCAGCATTTT
V: TRBV5-5
J: TRBJ1-5
D: -
size: -

CDR3: CASMVWRVPGNTEAFF
DNA: TGTGCCAGCATGGTTTGGAGGGTGCCAGGGAACACTGAAGCTTTCTTT
V: TRBV27
J: TRBJ1-1
D: -
size: -

CDR3: CSARELQGKLLDTQYF
DNA: TGCAGTGCTAGAGAACTACAGGGAAAACTTTTAGATACGCAGTATTTT
V: TRBV20-1
J: TRBJ2-3
D: -
size: few

CDR3: CASSSFGEAFF
DNA: TGTGCCAGCAGTTCGTTTGGTGAAGCTTTCTTT
V: TRBV5-8
J: TRBJ1-1
D: -
size: few

CDR3: CASTDRGTGELFF
DNA: TGTGCCAGCACGGACAGGGGGACCGGGGAGCTGTTTTTT
V: TRBV11-2
J: TRBJ2-2
D: TRBD1
size: -

CDR3: CASSEDSGTAYEQYF
DNA: TGTGCCAGCAGTGAAGACTCCGGGACAGCCTACGAGCAGTACTTC
V: TRBV28
J: TRBJ2-7
D: TRBD1
size: few

CDR3: CASKARGDILSYEQYF
DNA: TGTGCCAGCAAAGCGAGAGGGGATATCCTTTCCTACGAGCAGTACTTC
V: TRBV6-6
J: TRBJ2-7
D: -
size: -

CDR3: CASSPGASSGSTDAQYF
DNA: TGTGCCAGCAGTCCCGGAGCGAGCAGCGGGAGCACAGATGCGCAGTATTTT
V: TRBV12-3/TRBV12-4
J: TRBJ2-3
D: TRBD2
size: few

CDR3: CAISGGQGFSSGANVLTF
DNA: TGTGCCATCAGTGGAGGACAGGGGTTCAGCTCTGGGGCCAACGTCCTGACTTTC
V: TRBV10-3
J: TRBJ2-6
D: TRBD1
size: few

CDR3: CASSQGTGLPGNTIYF
DNA: TGCGCCAGCAGCCAAGGGACGGGACTGCCTGGAAACACCATATATTTT
V: TRBV4-3
J: TRBJ1-3
D: -
size: -

CDR3: CASAPGELLYEQYF
DNA: TGTGCCAGCGCACCGGGAGAACTTCTCTACGAGCAGTACTTC
V: TRBV6-2/TRBV6-3
J: TRBJ2-7
D: -
size: once

CDR3: CSVWTATNTEAFF
DNA: TGCAGCGTTTGGACAGCGACGAACACTGAAGCTTTCTTT
V: TRBV29-1
J: TRBJ1-1
D: -
size: -

CDR3: CASSGGLAGGRGQETQYF
DNA: TGTGCCAGCAGCGGTGGACTAGCGGGAGGCCGAGGGCAAGAGACCCAGTACTTC
V: TRBV13
J: TRBJ2-5
D: TRBD2
size: -

CDR3: CASSSSDSSGANVLTF
DNA: TGCGCCAGCAGCTCATCGGACAGCTCTGGGGCCAACGTCCTGACTTTC
V: TRBV5-1
J: TRBJ2-6
D: -
size: few